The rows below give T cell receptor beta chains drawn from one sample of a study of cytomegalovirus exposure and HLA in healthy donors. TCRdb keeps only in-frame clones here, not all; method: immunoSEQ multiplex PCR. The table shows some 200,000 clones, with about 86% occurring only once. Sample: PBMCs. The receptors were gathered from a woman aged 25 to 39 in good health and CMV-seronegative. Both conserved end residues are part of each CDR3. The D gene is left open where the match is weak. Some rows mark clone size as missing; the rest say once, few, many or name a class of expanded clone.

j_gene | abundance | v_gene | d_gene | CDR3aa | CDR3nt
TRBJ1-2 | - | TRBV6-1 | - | CASSSRRELGYTF | TGTGCCAGCAGTTCTAGGAGGGAACTGGGCTACACCTTC
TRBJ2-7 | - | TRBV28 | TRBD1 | CASSLTVGQDSSYEQYF | TGTGCCAGCAGTTTAACCGTGGGACAGGATAGCTCCTACGAGCAGTACTTC
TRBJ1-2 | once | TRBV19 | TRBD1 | CASSAGTGSYGYTF | TGTGCCAGTAGCGCCGGGACAGGGAGCTATGGCTACACCTTC
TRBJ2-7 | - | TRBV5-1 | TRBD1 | CASSPGQGKSYEQYF | TGCGCCAGCAGCCCGGGACAGGGGAAGTCCTACGAGCAGTACTTC
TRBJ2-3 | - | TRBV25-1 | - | CASSDHEGGDTQYF | TGTGCCAGCAGTGATCACGAGGGCGGAGATACGCAGTATTTT
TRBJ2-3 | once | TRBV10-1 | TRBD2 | CASSGRTSGATDTQYF | TGCGCCAGCAGTGGACGGACTAGCGGGGCCACAGATACGCAGTATTTT
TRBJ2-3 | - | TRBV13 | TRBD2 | CASSLGHFAGVSDTQYF | TGTGCCAGCAGCTTAGGTCATTTTGCGGGAGTTTCAGATACGCAGTATTTT
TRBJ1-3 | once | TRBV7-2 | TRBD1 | CASSPDRGGNTIYF | TGTGCCAGCAGTCCCGACAGGGGAGGAAACACCATATATTTT
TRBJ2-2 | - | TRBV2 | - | CASIPQADTGELFF | TGTGCCAGCATCCCACAGGCGGACACCGGGGAGCTGTTTTTT
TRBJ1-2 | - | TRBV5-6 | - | CASSLTGTNYGYTF | TGTGCCAGCAGCCTAACAGGGACAAACTATGGCTACACCTTC
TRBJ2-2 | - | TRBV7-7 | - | CASTGAASTGELFF | TGTGCCAGCACAGGGGCTGCGAGCACCGGGGAGCTGTTTTTT
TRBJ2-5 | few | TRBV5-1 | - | CASSLALETQYF | TGCGCCAGCAGCTTGGCGTTAGAGACCCAGTACTTC
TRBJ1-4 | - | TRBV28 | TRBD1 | CASREGRTGVNEKLFF | TGTGCCAGCAGGGAGGGCAGGACAGGGGTGAATGAAAAACTGTTTTTT
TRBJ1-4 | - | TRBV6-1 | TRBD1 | CASSDQGGEKLFF | TGTGCCAGCAGTGATCAGGGGGGCGAAAAACTGTTTTTT
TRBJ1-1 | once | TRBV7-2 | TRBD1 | CASSPGQGAGNTEAFF | TGTGCCAGCAGCCCGGGACAGGGGGCGGGGAACACTGAAGCTTTCTTT
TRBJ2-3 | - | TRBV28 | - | CASSFRRETQYF | TGTGCCAGCAGTTTTCGCCGGGAGACGCAGTATTTT
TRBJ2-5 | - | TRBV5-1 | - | CASSFEDILRETQYF | TGCGCCAGCAGCTTCGAGGACATTCTTAGAGAGACCCAGTACTTC
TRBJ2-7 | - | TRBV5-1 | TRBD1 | CASQRGQGTDEQYF | TGCGCCAGCCAACGGGGACAGGGTACAGACGAGCAGTACTTC
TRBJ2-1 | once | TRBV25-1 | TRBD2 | CASRAGELGYNEQFF | TGTGCCAGCAGGGCGGGGGAGTTGGGCTACAATGAGCAGTTCTTC
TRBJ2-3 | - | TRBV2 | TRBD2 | CASSVSGGADTQYF | TGTGCCAGCAGTGTTAGCGGGGGGGCAGATACGCAGTATTTT